This T cell receptor beta chain emerged from a study of T cells in Graves' hyperthyroidism and ophthalmopathy. Researchers amplified the TCR beta CDR3 regions from RNA transcripts. TCR CDR3 regions were first amplified by RT-PCR with HTBI primers. MiXCR, run by TCRdb on the multiplex PCR reads, gives a single entry per CDR3 protein. The sample has 250,000 to 350,000 distinct CDR3 sequences; approximately 23% are singletons. The CDR3 has 14 residues. Germline CDR1 and CDR2: MDHEN and SYDVKM. V lost 4 bases to trimming and J lost 6 bases; unmatched junction nucleotides: 4. Diagnoses were established using clinical symptoms, serum thyroxine and TRAb, thyroid ultrasound and orbital computed tomography.

The receptor was isolated from a man younger than 45 with Graves' ophthalmopathy. Material: blood. The chain combines TRBV28 with TRBJ1-5, with 9 bases aligning to TRBD1. Here the CDR3 reads CASSYKTGGQPQHF. CDR3 sequence (DNA): TGTGCCAGCAGTTACAAGACAGGGGGTCAGCCCCAGCATTTT.